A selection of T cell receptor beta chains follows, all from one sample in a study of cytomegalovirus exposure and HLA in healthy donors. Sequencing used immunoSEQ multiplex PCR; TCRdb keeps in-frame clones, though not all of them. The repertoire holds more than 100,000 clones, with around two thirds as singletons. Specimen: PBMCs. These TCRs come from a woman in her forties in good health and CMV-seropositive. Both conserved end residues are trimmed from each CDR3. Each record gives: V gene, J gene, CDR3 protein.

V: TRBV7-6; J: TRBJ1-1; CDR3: ASSPRTGNTEAF
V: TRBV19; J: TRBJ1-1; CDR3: ASSQDRVLTEAF
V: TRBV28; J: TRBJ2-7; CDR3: ASRKLAGYEQY
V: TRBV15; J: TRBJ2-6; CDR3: ATSGTGSGANVLT
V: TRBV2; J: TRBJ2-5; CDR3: ASSGGGSAGETQY
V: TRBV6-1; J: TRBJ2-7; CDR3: ASSEMLGASYEQY
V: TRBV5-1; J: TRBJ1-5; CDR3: ASSPGQGRRSNQPQH
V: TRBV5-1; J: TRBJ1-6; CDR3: ASSETGVGSPLH
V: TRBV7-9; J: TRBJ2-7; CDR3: ASSNRGTKPYEQY
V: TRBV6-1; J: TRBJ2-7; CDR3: ASSESDRGWYEQY
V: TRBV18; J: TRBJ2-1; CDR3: ASSTGTGSYNEQF
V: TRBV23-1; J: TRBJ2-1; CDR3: ASSHPGLEGNEQF
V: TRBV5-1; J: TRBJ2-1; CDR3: ASSSDRGRVNEQF
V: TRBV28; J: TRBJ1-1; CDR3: ASSPGHFQAF
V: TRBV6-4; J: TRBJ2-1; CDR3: ASSPDFSSYNEQF
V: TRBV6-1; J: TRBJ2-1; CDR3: ASSVGGAGGSYNEQF
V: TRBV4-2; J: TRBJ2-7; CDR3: ASSPRDRGIHEQY
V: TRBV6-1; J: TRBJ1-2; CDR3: ASSGDGGQKGYT
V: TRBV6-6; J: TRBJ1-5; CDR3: ASSLKQGAGQPQH
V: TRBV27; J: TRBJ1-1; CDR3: ASSFSTGGSTEAF
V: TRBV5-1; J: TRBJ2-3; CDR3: ASSSGTASTDTQY
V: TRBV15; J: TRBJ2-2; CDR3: ATSRDFAGGGFGGELF
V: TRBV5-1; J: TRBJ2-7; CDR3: ASTDSGGLYEQY
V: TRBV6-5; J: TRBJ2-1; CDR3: ASSSTGTGWNEQF
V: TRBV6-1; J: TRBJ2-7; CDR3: AITMGQVPYEQY
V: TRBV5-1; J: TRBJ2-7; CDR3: ASSQYRESYEQY
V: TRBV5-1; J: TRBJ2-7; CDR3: ASSSSGSSYEQY
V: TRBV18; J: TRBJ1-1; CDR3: ASSPGRGTEAF
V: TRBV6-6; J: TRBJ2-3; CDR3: ASRLAGGLTDTQY
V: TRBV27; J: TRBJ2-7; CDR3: ASRERGGYEQY
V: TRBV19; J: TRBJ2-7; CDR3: ASSMPGQGSWNEQY
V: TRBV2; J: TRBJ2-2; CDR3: ASSAQGWSGELF
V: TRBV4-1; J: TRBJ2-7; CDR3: ASSQDWLAGGFEQY
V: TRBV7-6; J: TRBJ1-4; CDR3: ASSLITDRGREKLF
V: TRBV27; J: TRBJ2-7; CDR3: ASSLTGDGGRYEQY
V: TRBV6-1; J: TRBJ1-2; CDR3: ASSESSGPEGYT
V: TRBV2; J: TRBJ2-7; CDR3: ASSPGTTLGEQY
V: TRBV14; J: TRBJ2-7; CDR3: ASSQAGGGVYEQY
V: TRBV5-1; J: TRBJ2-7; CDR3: ASSLGWGQGAHEQY
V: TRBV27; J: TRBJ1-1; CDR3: ASSLGRGTAEAF
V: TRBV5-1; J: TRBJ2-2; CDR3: ASSSAGGQRELF